The sequence of this T cell receptor beta chain was determined in a study of cytomegalovirus exposure and HLA in healthy donors. Findings and limits, study-wide: Per a prior analysis, the majority of TCR beta V segments were productive roughly 90% or roughly 30% of the time.

Per germline, CDR1 KGHSH and CDR2 LQKENI. The CDR3 has 15 residues. The V and J ends lost 4 bases and 5 bases respectively, with 14 bases between them. With 60 Vbeta and 13 Jbeta primers, the PCR was carried out. In the original analysis: Later analysis identified some 88 million unique TCR beta chains, about 12 million shared. Sequenced by immunoSEQ multiplex PCR; TCRdb stores in-frame clones only, minus some. The D gene and trimming were derived from the DNA, and the V and J assignments and clone size from that table. The table for this sample gives about 110,000 clones. Comments on this clone: Its matching antigen is unknown.

The sequencing input was PBMCs. The V and J genes are TRBV18 and TRBJ2-2, with D perhaps TRBD2 (5 bases). The receptor was derived from a man aged 40-49 years in good health and CMV-seropositive. In DNA, the CDR3 is TGTGCCAGCTCACTATCAAGGACTGGGACCGGGGAGCTGTTTTTT. Translation: CASSLSRTGTGELFF.